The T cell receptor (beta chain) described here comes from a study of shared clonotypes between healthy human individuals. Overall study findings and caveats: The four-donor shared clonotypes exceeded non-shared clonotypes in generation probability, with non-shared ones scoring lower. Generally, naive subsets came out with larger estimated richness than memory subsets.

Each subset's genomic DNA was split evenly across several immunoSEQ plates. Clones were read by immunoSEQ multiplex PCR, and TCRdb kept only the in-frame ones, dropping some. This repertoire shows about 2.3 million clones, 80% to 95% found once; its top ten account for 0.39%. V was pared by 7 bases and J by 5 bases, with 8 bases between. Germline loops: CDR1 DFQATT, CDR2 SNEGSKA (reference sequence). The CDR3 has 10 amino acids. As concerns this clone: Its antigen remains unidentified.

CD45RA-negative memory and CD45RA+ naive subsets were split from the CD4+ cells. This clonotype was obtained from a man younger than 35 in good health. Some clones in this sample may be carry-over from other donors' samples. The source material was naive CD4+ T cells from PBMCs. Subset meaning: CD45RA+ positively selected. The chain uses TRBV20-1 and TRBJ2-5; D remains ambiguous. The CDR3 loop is CSVTEETQYF. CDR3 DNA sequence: TGCAGTGTTACCGAGGAGACCCAGTACTTC.